This T cell receptor (beta chain) was sequenced during a study of cytomegalovirus exposure and HLA in healthy donors (TCRdb year 2017). General notes on the study: In an earlier analysis of roughly 500 of the donors, around 300 Gb of sequence data and 95 million to 130 million unique TCR beta sequences from 150 million to 200 million T cells were reported. An early release covering about 600 HLA-typed donors comprised approximately 290 gigabases of sequencing data and around 85 million unique TCR sequences. Of the approximately 400 genotyped donors, approximately 81% were placed in the genetic ancestry cluster associated with self-reported Caucasian donors. The study was designed to test whether signatures of past pathogen exposure could be identified by cataloging public T cell receptors. Using immunosequencing, the study profiled T cell repertoires from about 620 subjects and related those repertoires to cytomegalovirus serostatus. A separate validation cohort of roughly 120 different subjects was used in addition to the approximately 610-subject first cohort. To predict cytomegalovirus infection status, the study brought together high-throughput TCR immunosequencing, statistical association of individual TCRs with disease status, and machine learning. In a later analysis, previously published TCR beta repertoires from several hundred donors were re-analyzed and high-resolution HLA genotyping was added so that TCR occurrence patterns could be studied. Rather than using new phenotypic data, the later analysis identified candidate immune exposures from TCR beta sequences and from how often those sequences occurred across donors. To decide whether each TCR beta V gene segment behaved as functional or pseudogenic, an earlier analysis of some 540 of the donors relied on high-throughput TCR beta sequencing. Donor age, sex, ethnicity and CMV serostatus were collected together with the repertoire data. In a later genetic analysis, genome-wide SNP genotypes for about three fifths of the roughly 670 donors were used, and that subset was treated as a discovery cohort. All discovery cohort repertoires had been generated using a single sequencing platform. HLA typing covered class I and class II loci at four-digit resolution. Typing coverage varied by locus: 629-630 donors for A, B, C, DRB1 and DQB1; about 520 for DQA1; 600 to 610 for DPA1; fewer than 480 for DPB1. Because of strong linkage in the cohort, a few DR-DQ haplotypes were treated as single units for association and clustering. Among about 360 genotyped donors of the cohort, an average of 235,054 unique TCR beta nucleotide sequences were sequenced per donor, around a sixth of them non-productive.

The study at large found these results: Some IMGT-functional V segments, including TRBV6-2 and TRBV6-3, could not be distinguished by the 87-base-pair reads and were therefore excluded. Compared with the roughly 700-donor mean, donors in an Asian-associated ancestry cluster had fewer N-insertions in productive TCRs, according to a later genetic analysis. A cluster of highly shared sequence variants was judged likely to represent a technical artifact of the sequencing pipeline. Because HLA typing was unavailable for some donors at each locus, only the typed subset was used in association tests. Sequencing depth was assumed to be roughly uniform across donors in the presence/absence analyses, though that assumption may not hold. Correlated functional status among segregating V segments might be attributable to linkage disequilibrium, but an unknown experimental factor could not be ruled out. Because counts were too low, roughly 17 rarely observed V segments, including chromosome 9 orphons, were left out of the earlier analysis of several hundred of the donors. A few of the identified cytomegalovirus-associated TCR beta chains were confirmed in vitro to be specific for cytomegalovirus antigens. In this cohort, only TCR beta chains were sequenced, and detectable features were limited by the absence of alpha or paired-chain data. In a later analysis, about 16,000 TCR beta sequences were associated with specific HLA alleles at a false discovery rate of 0.05. The study listed 164 TCR beta chains as associated with cytomegalovirus. Several of the top co-occurrence clusters appeared to be linked to parvovirus B19, influenza, CMV and Epstein-Barr virus, according to a later analysis. Cytomegalovirus status was reported to be diagnosed by the classifier with high specificity and sensitivity in both the original and validation cohorts. In a later analysis, HLA-associated TCR beta chains were found to be more clonally expanded and to have lower generation probabilities than equally common non-associated chains. A further reported finding was that TCR beta sequences accurately predicted the HLA-A and HLA-B alleles for most subjects in the first cohort. According to a later analysis, most CMV-associated TCR beta chains appeared to be HLA-restricted, and the HLA associations seemed to be driven largely by CMV exposure. Strong co-occurrence of HLA alleles, especially DR and DQ, made assigning TCR associations to individual alleles difficult. It was suggested by the authors that the approach could potentially be generalized to other disease states and immunological phenotypes. According to a later analysis, TCR association rates differed among HLA loci, with DRB1 alleles showing the most associated TCRs and HLA-C alleles showing the fewest. For the cohort, immune exposure information was limited to CMV serostatus. An association between a missense DCLRE1C variant and V-gene and J-gene trimming of TCR beta chains was found in a later genetic analysis and replicated in an independent cohort. In an earlier analysis of 587 of the donors, most TCR beta V segments appeared in productive rearrangements about 87% or about 30% of the time, broadly matching IMGT annotations. Across donors, most TCR sequences were observed very rarely, whereas some public TCRs were present in many individuals.

From the cysteine through the phenylalanine, the CDR3 covers 14 amino acids. Only CDR3 DNA is held: 42 bases, read in frame from base 1. The junction shows trimming of 0 bases on V and 7 bases on J, plus 11 bases between the germline ends. From the germline V gene, CDR1 is SGDLS and CDR2 is YYNGEE. The cohort was made up of approximately 670 healthy bone marrow donors. All cohort members were sampled while nominally healthy, although unrecorded immune exposures were likely present. The donor was CMV seronegative and was included in the group of hundreds of seronegative cohort members. A peripheral blood sample was provided by each donor, and peripheral blood mononuclear cells were used for TCR beta sequencing. Genomic DNA was extracted from the blood cell samples with the Qiagen DNeasy Blood Extraction Kit. As to this clone: Its antigen is still unknown. No per-base quality is available; no much larger clone lies one base away.

Library method: the immunoSEQ multiplex PCR assay. The multiplex PCR relied on a mix of 60 forward primers for TCR Vbeta segments and 13 reverse primers for TCR Jbeta segments. The CDR3 region of rearranged TCR beta genes was amplified from genomic DNA with a multiplex PCR assay. On the Illumina HiSeq System, the amplified TCR beta libraries were sequenced as 87-base-pair reads. Concerning the study's data processing: A later analysis counted around 72 million unique TCR beta chains across the 550 to 750 repertoires, and some 11 million of these chains were shared by at least two donors. Raw reads were error-corrected and collapsed into unique sequences by a nearest-neighbor algorithm in which closely related sequences were merged to remove PCR and sequencing errors. CDR3 sequences were aligned to IMGT reference sequences to assign V, D and J gene segments. For a sequence to be retained, at least a six-nucleotide match to both a V gene segment and a J gene segment was required. A rearrangement counted as productive if the CDR3 had no stop codons and remained in frame with V and J, and every other rearrangement counted as non-productive. CDR3 was defined by IMGT convention, running from the second conserved V-encoded cysteine to the conserved J-encoded phenylalanine. The earlier analysis of some 540 of the donors excluded any sequence lacking an unambiguous match to a single V gene segment. An earlier analysis of a few hundred of the donors called V segments functional above 56.7% productive rearrangements and segregating when the between-donor standard deviation exceeded 5%. To diagnose cytomegalovirus status from the catalog of TCR beta chain sequences, a statistical classification framework was built. A later analysis assigned V and J genes by comparing TCR nucleotide sequences with IMGT/GENE-DB human TR gene sequences. The TCRdist pipeline was used in a later analysis to assign CDR3 sequences and most-parsimonious VDJ recombination scenarios. In a later analysis, each TCR beta chain was defined by its CDR3 amino acid sequence together with its V-gene family, and reads without a unique V-gene family were excluded. As a way to deal with suspected cross-contamination and a sequencing artifact, a later analysis dropped roughly 620 nucleotide sequences that were highly shared and had low generation probability. In a later analysis, a clonal expansion index for each public chain was calculated from normalized within-repertoire ranks of inferred template counts. In a later analysis, generation probabilities were computed with a VDJ recombination model fitted to out-of-frame rearrangements, and the resulting probabilities were checked against IGoR. In a later analysis, hypergeometric tests were used to score TCR-TCR, TCR-HLA and TCR-CMV co-occurrence, with a repertoire-size bias correction applied to TCR pairs. In a later analysis, false discovery rates were estimated by permuting HLA or CMV assignments 20 times. A later analysis grouped co-occurring TCRs with DBSCAN, adding TCRdist sequence similarity when clustering within HLA-allele-positive subsets. Repertoires with fewer than 30,000 or more than 120,000 public chains, plus five repertoires with anomalous nucleotide sharing, were excluded from co-occurrence clustering. As stored in TCRdb, this immuneACCESS dataset retains in-frame rearrangements with V and J assigned. A fraction of the clones does not appear; measured against another copy, unresolved V genes explain less than half of the discrepancy, and the remainder lacks a known reason. The DNA gave D and trimming, while V, J and clone size come from that table. Here the sample has around 130,000 clones; more than 80% occur a single time. In total, the top ten clones hold just over 2.5% of the sample.

This receptor chain uses TRBV9 and TRBJ2-1; the D gene cannot be named for sure. The source of this sequence is a man aged 30 to 45 in good health and CMV-seronegative. Sequenced: PBMCs. The encoded CDR3 is CASSVVSGENEQFF. The DNA sequence follows: TGTGCCAGCAGCGTAGTTTCCGGTGAGAATGAGCAGTTCTTC.